The T cell receptor beta chain described here comes from a study of blood T cell repertoires in COVID-19. Profiled with immunoSEQ multiplex PCR; TCRdb holds only in-frame clones, not every one. The sample shows 300,000 to 450,000 clones, over 75% of them seen only once. This receptor was identified in a woman aged 25 to 39 with COVID-19, enrolled during active disease. Sequenced material: peripheral blood.

The CDR3 nucleotides are TGTGCCAGCACCGAGCAAAGGGGATCCGAAGCTTTCTTT. This codes for CASTEQRGSEAFF. The genes are TRBV6-5 and TRBJ1-1; D is possibly TRBD1 (5 bases). From germline, CDR1 is MNHEY and CDR2 SVGAGI. Trimming removed 7 bases from V and 8 bases from J, with 17 bases in between. There are 13 residues in the CDR3.